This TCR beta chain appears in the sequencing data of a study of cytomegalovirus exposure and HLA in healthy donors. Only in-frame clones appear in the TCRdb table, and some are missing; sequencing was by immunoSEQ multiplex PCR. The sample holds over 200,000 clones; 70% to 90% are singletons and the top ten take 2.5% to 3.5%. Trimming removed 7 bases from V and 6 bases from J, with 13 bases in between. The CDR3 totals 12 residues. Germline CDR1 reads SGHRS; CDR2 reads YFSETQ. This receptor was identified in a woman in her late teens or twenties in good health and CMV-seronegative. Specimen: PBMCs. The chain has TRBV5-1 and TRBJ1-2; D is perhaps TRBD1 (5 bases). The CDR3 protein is CASGKTDDGYTF. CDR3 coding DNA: TGCGCCAGCGGTAAGACAGATGATGGCTACACCTTC.